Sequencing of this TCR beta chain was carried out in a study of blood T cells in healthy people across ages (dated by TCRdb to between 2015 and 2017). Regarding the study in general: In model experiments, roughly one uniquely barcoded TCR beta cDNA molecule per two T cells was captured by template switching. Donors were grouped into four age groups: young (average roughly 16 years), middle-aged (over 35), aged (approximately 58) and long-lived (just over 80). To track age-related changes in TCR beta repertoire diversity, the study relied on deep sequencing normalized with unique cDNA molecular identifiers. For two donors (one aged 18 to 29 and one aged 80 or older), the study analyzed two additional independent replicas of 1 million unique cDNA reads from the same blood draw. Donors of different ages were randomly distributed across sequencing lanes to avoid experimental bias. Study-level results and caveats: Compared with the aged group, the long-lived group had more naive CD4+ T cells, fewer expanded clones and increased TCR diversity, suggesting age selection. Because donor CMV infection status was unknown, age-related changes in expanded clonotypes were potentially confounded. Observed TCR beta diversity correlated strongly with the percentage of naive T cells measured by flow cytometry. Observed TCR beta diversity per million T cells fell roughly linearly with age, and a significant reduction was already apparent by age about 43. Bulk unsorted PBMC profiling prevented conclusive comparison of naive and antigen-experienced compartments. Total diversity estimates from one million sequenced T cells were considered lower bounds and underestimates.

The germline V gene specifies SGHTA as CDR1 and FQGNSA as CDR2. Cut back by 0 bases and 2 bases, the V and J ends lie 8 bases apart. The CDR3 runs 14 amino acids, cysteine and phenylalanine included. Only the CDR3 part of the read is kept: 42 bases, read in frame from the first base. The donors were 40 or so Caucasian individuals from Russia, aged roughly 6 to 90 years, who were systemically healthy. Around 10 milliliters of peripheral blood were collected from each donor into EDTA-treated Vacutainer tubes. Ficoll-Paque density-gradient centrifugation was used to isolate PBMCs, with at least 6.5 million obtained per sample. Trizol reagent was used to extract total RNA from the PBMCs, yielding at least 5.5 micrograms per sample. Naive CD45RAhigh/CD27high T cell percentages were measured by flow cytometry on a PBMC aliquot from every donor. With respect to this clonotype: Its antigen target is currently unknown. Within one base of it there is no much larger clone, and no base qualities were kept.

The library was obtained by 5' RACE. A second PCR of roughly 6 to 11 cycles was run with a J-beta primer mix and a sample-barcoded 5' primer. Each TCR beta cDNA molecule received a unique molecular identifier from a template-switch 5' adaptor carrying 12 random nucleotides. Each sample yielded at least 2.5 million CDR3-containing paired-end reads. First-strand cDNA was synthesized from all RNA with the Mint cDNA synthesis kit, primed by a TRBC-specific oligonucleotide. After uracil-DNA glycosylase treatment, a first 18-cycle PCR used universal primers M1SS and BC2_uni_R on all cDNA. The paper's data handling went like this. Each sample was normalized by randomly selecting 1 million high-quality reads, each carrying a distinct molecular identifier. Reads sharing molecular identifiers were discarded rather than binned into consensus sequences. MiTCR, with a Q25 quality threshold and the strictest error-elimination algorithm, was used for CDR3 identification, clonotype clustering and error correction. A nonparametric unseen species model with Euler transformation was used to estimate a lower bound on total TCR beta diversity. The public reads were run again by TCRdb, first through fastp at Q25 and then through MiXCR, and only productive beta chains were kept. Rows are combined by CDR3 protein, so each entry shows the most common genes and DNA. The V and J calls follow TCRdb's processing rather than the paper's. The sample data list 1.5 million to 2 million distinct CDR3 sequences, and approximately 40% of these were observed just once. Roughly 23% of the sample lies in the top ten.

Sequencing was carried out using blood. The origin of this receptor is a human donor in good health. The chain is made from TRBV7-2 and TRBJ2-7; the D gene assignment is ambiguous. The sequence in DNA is TGTGCCAGCAGCTTAGCTAGCTCGGCCTACGAGCAGTACTTC. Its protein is CASSLASSAYEQYF.